One sample yielded the 19 T cell receptor beta chains listed below, sequenced in a study of T cell responses to AZD1222 COVID-19 vaccine. Method: immunoSEQ multiplex PCR; TCRdb's copy keeps in-frame clones and lacks some. The repertoire holds 80,000 to 100,000 clones, with more than 70% as singletons. Specimen: peripheral blood, collected on day 0 of AZD1222 vaccination. The receptors here all came from an adult in good health.

This chain links TRBV3-1 (or the pseudogene TRBV3-2) with TRBJ1-6; no definite D call. Germline V gene data show CDR1 as LGHDT and CDR2 as YNNKEL (reference sequence). Trimming removed 2 bases at V and 9 bases at J, with 11 bases between. The CDR3 has 14 residues. The CDR3 DNA follows: TGTGCCAGCAGCCAACAATTCGGGGTTTCACCCCTCCACTTT. This gives the protein CASSQQFGVSPLHF.

This clone came up a few times. This chain connects TRBV6-1 to TRBJ2-7; D is uncertain. Germline loops: CDR1 MNHNS, CDR2 SASEGT. V was pared by 3 bases and J by 3 bases, with 3 bases between. The CDR3 is 11 amino acids. The CDR3 sequence is CASSEFYEQYF. The DNA for the CDR3 is TGTGCCAGCAGTGAGTTCTACGAGCAGTACTTC.

The chain uses TRBV12-5 and TRBJ2-7; D is possibly TRBD2 (5 bases). V was trimmed by 6 bases and J by 2 bases, leaving 11 bases between them. The germline CDR1 and CDR2 sequences are LGHNT and FRNRAP. The CDR3 extends over 13 amino acids. CDR3 in DNA: TGTGCTAGTGGCCCTTCCGGGACCTACGAGCAGTACTTC. It translates to CASGPSGTYEQYF.

This clone has more than one count but fewer than ten. The gene calls are TRBV28 and TRBJ1-2, with 9 bases that match TRBD1. V was pared by 1 base and J by 7 bases, with 10 bases of the junction left unmatched. The length of the CDR3 is 16 residues. Germline values: CDR1 MDHEN, CDR2 SYDVKM. Here the CDR3 reads CASSLSGTGTPSGYTF. In DNA form, the CDR3 reads TGTGCCAGCAGTTTATCCGGGACAGGGACACCTTCTGGCTACACCTTC.

For the CDR3, the DNA is TGTGCCAGCAGTTTATCCCCCGGCGGCTACGAGCAGTACTTC. This gives the protein CASSLSPGGYEQYF. This chain joins TRBV28 and TRBJ2-7; no clear D. Germline loops: CDR1 MDHEN, CDR2 SYDVKM. The CDR3 spans 14 residues. Trimming took 1 base from V and 3 from J, leaving 10 bases between them. The entire variable domain, with the rest obtained from reference TRBV28 and TRBJ2-7, is as follows: DVKVTQSSRYLVKRTGEKVFLECVQDMDHENMFWYRQDPGLGLRLIYFSYDVKMKEKGDIPEGYSVSREKKERFSLILESASTNQTSMYLCASSLSPGGYEQYFGPGTRLTVT.

The V and J genes are TRBV29-1 and TRBJ2-5; 8 bases line up with TRBD2. Germline-derived CDR1 and CDR2 are SQVTM and ANQGSEA. The CDR3 runs to 13 residues. V lost 7 bases, J lost 5 bases, and 9 bases stayed unmatched. CDR3 loop: CSAGTGGPETQYF. As DNA, the CDR3 is TGCAGCGCAGGAACGGGGGGGCCGGAGACCCAGTACTTC. Filled out from reference TRBV29-1 and TRBJ2-5, the complete variable domain reads SAVISQKPSRDICQRGTSLTIQCQVDSQVTMMFWYRQQPGQSLTLIATANQGSEATYESGFVIDKFPISRPNLTFSTLTVSNMSPEDSSIYLCSAGTGGPETQYFGPGTRLLVL.

The J gene is TRBJ2-5, the V gene TRBV5-4, with 12 bases fitting TRBD2. The germline gives CDR1 SGHNT, CDR2 YYREEE (reference sequence). This CDR3 is built from 17 residues. V shed 4 bases and J 1 base; nucleotides not matched to a gene: 8. The CDR3 coding sequence is TGTGCCAGCAGCGGGCTAGCGGGGGGGTTTATCCAAGAGACCCAGTACTTC. It specifies CASSGLAGGFIQETQYF. The full variable domain, in which reference TRBV5-4 and TRBJ2-5 provide the parts outside the CDR3, is ETGVTQSPTHLIKTRGQQVTLRCSSQSGHNTVSWYQQALGQGPQFIFQYYREEENGRGNFPPRFSGLQFPNYSSELNVNALELDDSALYLCASSGLAGGFIQETQYFGPGTRLLVL.

The chain employs TRBV7-3 and TRBJ1-2; D remains unclear. V was cut by 5 bases and J by 6 bases, with 7 bases left in between. CDR1 and CDR2 from the germline V gene are SGHTA and FQGTGA. This CDR3 comprises 11 residues. CDR3 sequence: CASSRGDGYTF. The DNA of the CDR3 is TGTGCCAGCAGCCGGGGTGATGGCTACACCTTC.

This clone has more than one count but fewer than ten. The gene calls are TRBV10-1 and TRBJ2-5; D ambiguous. Germline assignment: CDR1 WNHNN and CDR2 SYGVQD (reference sequence). V lost 0 bases, J lost 3 bases, and 8 bases lay in between. This CDR3 has 14 residues. CDR3 region: CASSESIWEETQYF. The CDR3 DNA reads as TGCGCCAGCAGTGAGTCGATATGGGAAGAGACCCAGTACTTC.

The genes are TRBV7-9 and TRBJ1-1, with a possible D match to TRBD1 (5 bases). CDR1 SEHNR and CDR2 FQNEAQ come from the germline V gene (reference sequence). The CDR3 contains 17 residues. Trimming stripped 6 bases from V and 0 bases from J, with 20 bases between. The CDR3 sequence is CASSSPLGVLMNTEAFF. CDR3 bases: TGTGCCAGCAGTTCACCGCTAGGGGTTTTGATGAACACTGAAGCTTTCTTT.

This clone was detected a few times. The gene calls are TRBV30 and TRBJ2-1, with TRBD1 identical over 9 bases. The CDR3 extends over 15 amino acids. The germline V gene has CDR1 GTSNPN and CDR2 SVGIG (reference sequence). The J segment lost 0 bases and the V segment lost 3 bases, leaving 3 bases of the junction unmatched. The CDR3 here is CAWRLTGGSYNEQFF. CDR3 sequence (DNA): TGTGCCTGGAGATTGACAGGGGGCTCCTACAATGAGCAGTTCTTC.

This sequence joins TRBV19 and TRBJ2-3; possible D gene TRBD2, 6 bases. This CDR3 contains 15 residues. V was shortened by 1 base and J by 2 bases, with 10 bases between the two germline ends. Germline V gives CDR1 LNHDA, CDR2 SQIVND (reference sequence). The CDR3 bases are TGTGCCAGTAGTATAGGTGGGGGGAACACAGATACGCAGTATTTT. Its translation is CASSIGGGNTDTQYF.

The J gene is TRBJ2-7, the V gene TRBV6-5; 9 positions match TRBD1. V gave up 7 bases and J gave up 4 bases; unmatched junction bases: 5. The CDR3 consists of 13 residues. CDR1 MNHEY and CDR2 SVGAGI come from the germline V gene. The CDR3 DNA sequence: TGTGCCAGCACCTCGGGACAGGGTTACGAGCAGTACTTC. The encoded protein is CASTSGQGYEQYF.

This clone was counted a single time. V gene TRBV7-9 combines with J gene TRBJ1-1; TRBD1 might be the D (6 bases). The CDR3 loop spans 15 amino acids. Per germline, CDR1 SEHNR and CDR2 FQNEAQ (reference sequence). The ends were cut back, 1 base at V and 1 base at J, with 10 bases in the middle. CDR3 in amino acids: CASSLVRGRNTEAFF. DNA for the CDR3: TGTGCCAGCAGCTTAGTCAGGGGAAGGAACACTGAAGCTTTCTTT.

The chain has TRBV10-3 and TRBJ1-5, with D unclear. V dropped 6 bases and J dropped 5 bases, with 17 bases sitting between them. The CDR3 extends over 15 amino acids. Germline V gene lookup returns CDR1 ENHRY and CDR2 SYGVKD. The CDR3 DNA reads TGTGCCATCAGCGTCGAAGGGTCGGTGGATCAGCCCCAGCATTTT. Amino acids: CAISVEGSVDQPQHF.

The chain combines TRBV5-1 with TRBJ2-5, with 11 positions matching TRBD1. The CDR3 has 15 amino acids. V lost 6 bases to trimming and J lost 6 bases; unmatched junction nucleotides: 10. CDR1 and CDR2 (germline): SGHRS, YFSETQ. The CDR3 spells CASTRDRGVVKTQYF. In nucleotides, the CDR3 is TGCGCCAGCACCAGGGACAGGGGGGTGGTAAAGACCCAGTACTTC.

The chain carries TRBV11-2 and TRBJ2-7; 7 bases agree with TRBD1. Germline V gene data show CDR1 as SGHAT and CDR2 as FQNNGV. The junction had 5 bases not matched to a gene; V was cut back by 5 bases and J by 4 bases. The CDR3 covers 13 residues. Here the CDR3 reads CASSEGTAYEQYF. The CDR3 DNA follows: TGTGCCAGCAGCGAGGGGACAGCTTACGAGCAGTACTTC.

In this sample, this clone turned up a few times. This rearrangement joins TRBV5-5 to TRBJ1-4, with D uncertain. Germline CDR1 and CDR2: SGHKS and YYEKEE (reference sequence). The CDR3 is 14 residues long. V gave up 0 bases and J gave up 0 bases, with 3 bases separating them. CDR3 in amino acids: CASSLVSTNEKLFF. CDR3 DNA sequence: TGTGCCAGCAGCTTGGTTTCAACTAATGAAAAACTGTTTTTT.

The chain carries TRBV9 and TRBJ2-3; 8 bases agree with TRBD1. CDR3 length: 18 residues. The germline V gene has CDR1 SGDLS and CDR2 YYNGEE. Losses at the gene ends were 0 bases for V and 0 bases for J; bases not matched to a gene: 9. The CDR3 reads CASSVAPRGTGSTDTQYF. The CDR3 coding sequence is TGTGCCAGCAGCGTAGCCCCACGCGGGACAGGAAGCACAGATACGCAGTATTTT.